A single sample is the source of the 5 T cell receptor beta chains below, sequenced in a study of cytomegalovirus exposure and HLA in healthy donors. The PCR used 60 Vbeta and 13 Jbeta primers. Sequenced by immunoSEQ multiplex PCR; TCRdb stores in-frame clones only, minus some. Here the sample spans 90,000 or so clones, 55% to 75% being singletons. The sample comprised PBMCs. These receptor sequences come from a man aged 50 or older in good health and CMV-seronegative.

V gene TRBV7-9 combines with J gene TRBJ2-6; 11 bases match TRBD1. Germline CDR1 is SEHNR and CDR2 is FQNEAQ (reference sequence). CDR3 size: 16 residues. V was pared by 4 bases and J by 4 bases, with 3 bases of the junction left unmatched. The CDR3 region has the DNA TGTGCCAGCAGCTGGGGACAGGGGGGAGGGGCCAACGTCCTGACTTTC. Translating gives CASSWGQGGGANVLTF. Based on the CDR3 plus reference TRBV7-9 and TRBJ2-6, the full variable domain is DTGVSQNPRHKITKRGQNVTFRCDPISEHNRLYWYRQTLGQGPEFLTYFQNEAQLEKSRLLSDRFSAERPKGSFSTLEIQRTEQGDSAMYLCASSWGQGGGANVLTFGAGSRLTVL.

This clone was observed a handful of times. The V gene is TRBV2, the J gene TRBJ1-1; tentative D call: TRBD1 (6 bases). The CDR3 has 12 residues. V lost 2 bases to trimming and J lost 7 bases, with 8 bases between them. Germline assignment: CDR1 SNHLY and CDR2 FYNNEI. Written as DNA, the CDR3 is TGTGCCAGCAGTGAAAGGGGGATTGAAGCTTTCTTT. This gives the protein CASSERGIEAFF.

The V gene is TRBV4-3, the J gene TRBJ1-1; D remains unclear. This CDR3 comprises 13 residues. The germline CDR1 and CDR2 sequences are LGHNA and YSLEER. V gave up 0 bases and J gave up 5 bases, with 7 bases separating them. CDR3 nucleotide sequence: TGCGCCAGCAGCCAAGATACGGGTACTGAAGCTTTCTTT. Its protein product is CASSQDTGTEAFF.

This clone has a single count. The chain employs TRBV18 and TRBJ1-2; D gene unclear. Germline V lookup: CDR1 KGHSH, CDR2 LQKENI. The CDR3 runs 14 residues. The germline V and J ends were trimmed by 1 base and 4 bases, with 10 bases remaining between them. CDR3 sequence: CASSPQRTGYGYTF. The DNA for the CDR3 is TGTGCCAGCTCACCACAGCGTACCGGCTATGGCTACACCTTC.

This clone was counted a single time. This chain uses TRBV2 with TRBJ2-1, with 9 bases lining up with TRBD2. The CDR3 loop spans 12 amino acids. Germline CDR1 SNHLY, CDR2 FYNNEI. The trim removed 5 bases at V and 10 bases at J, leaving 3 bases unmatched. The CDR3 loop reads CASSLTSGEQFF. CDR3 nucleotide sequence: TGTGCCAGCAGTCTGACTAGCGGCGAGCAGTTCTTC.